These 20 T cell receptor beta chains came from one sample sequenced in a study of blood T cell repertoires in COVID-19. Using immunoSEQ multiplex PCR, the repertoire was profiled, and TCRdb retains in-frame clones only, with some absent. The data hold about 270,000 clones, with 88% observed a single time. The specimen was PBMCs or T cells enriched from blood (not recorded which). These receptor sequences come from a middle-aged woman with acute COVID-19.

A single count supports this clone. This sequence joins TRBV18 and TRBJ1-3; D may be TRBD1 (5 bases). The CDR3 sequence is 18 residues long. Germline V gives CDR1 KGHSH, CDR2 LQKENI. Trimming left V 3 bases short and J 6 bases short, with 24 bases between. CDR3 DNA sequence: TGTGCCAGCTCACCGGTTGCTGCAGGGATGGGTTTGGCAAACACCATATATTTT. This encodes CASSPVAAGMGLANTIYF.

The rearrangement uses TRBV19 and TRBJ1-2; 7 bases map to TRBD1. This CDR3 has 13 residues. The J segment lost 8 bases and the V segment lost 11 bases, leaving 14 bases of the junction unmatched. Germline values: CDR1 LNHDA, CDR2 SQIVND (reference sequence). CDR3 nucleotides: TGTGCCGTAAAACAGGGGAACTATGTCGGCTACACCTTC. Its translation is CAVKQGNYVGYTF.

The table lists this clone with a count of one. The chain uses TRBV7-2 and TRBJ2-7; TRBD2 aligns across 8 bases. The CDR3 runs 14 residues. CDR1 is SGHTA and CDR2 is FQGNSA in the germline V gene. V lost 3 bases, J lost 4 bases, and 5 bases stayed unmatched. The CDR3 DNA reads TGTGCCAGCAGCTTCGGCGGGAGGTCTTACGAGCAGTACTTC. It yields the protein CASSFGGRSYEQYF.

The chain carries TRBV18 and TRBJ1-1; a weak D match, TRBD1 (6 bases). Germline V gene sequence: CDR1 KGHSH, CDR2 LQKENI. This CDR3 is built from 15 residues. V lost 3 bases and J 4 bases, leaving 15 bases between the germline ends. CDR3 coding DNA: TGTGCCAGCTCACCCCGGACAGCGGGGGGCACTGAAGCTTTCTTT. It yields the protein CASSPRTAGGTEAFF.

This chain links TRBV15 with TRBJ2-7; maybe TRBD2 (5 bases). The V and J ends lost 5 bases and 3 bases respectively, with 11 bases between them. Germline CDR1 reads LNHNV; CDR2 reads YYDKDF (reference sequence). The CDR3 is made up of 13 amino acids. The CDR3, as DNA: TGTGCCACCAGCGGGGAAACTAGCTACGAGCAGTACTTC. Amino acid sequence: CATSGETSYEQYF.

The V gene is TRBV27, the J gene TRBJ2-3, with TRBD1 as a possible D gene (5 bases). V was trimmed by 1 base and J by 0 bases, leaving 17 bases between them. The CDR3 runs to 18 residues. Per germline, CDR1 MNHEY and CDR2 SMNVEV (reference sequence). The CDR3: CASSLWLGRGDSTDTQYF. In nucleotides, the CDR3 is TGTGCCAGCAGTTTATGGCTGGGGCGTGGGGATAGCACAGATACGCAGTATTTT.

This sequence joins TRBV29-1 and TRBJ2-2; possible D gene TRBD2, 6 bases. From germline, CDR1 is SQVTM and CDR2 ANQGSEA. This CDR3 comprises 12 residues. This CDR3 reads CSMGGNTGELFF. The CDR3 DNA is TGCTCGATGGGGGGGAACACCGGGGAGCTGTTTTTT.

V gene TRBV6-4 combines with J gene TRBJ1-6; 10 bases agree with TRBD1. V gave up 6 bases and J gave up 14 bases; unmatched junction bases: 19. Germline V lookup: CDR1 MRHNA, CDR2 SNTAGT. The CDR3 has 17 residues. The CDR3 region is CASRPTPGTGAQVALHF. CDR3 nucleotides: TGTGCCAGCAGACCTACGCCGGGGACAGGGGCCCAGGTAGCCCTCCACTTT.

This clone has only one observation. The V and J genes are TRBV7-2 and TRBJ1-2; 8 nucleotides line up with TRBD1. The CDR3 extends over 16 amino acids. Germline CDR1 reads SGHTA; CDR2 reads FQGNSA. The ends lost 6 bases at V and 0 bases at J; junction bases unmatched: 9. CDR3 in amino acids: CASSGQGRVSNYGYTF. In nucleotides, the CDR3 is TGTGCCAGCAGTGGACAGGGAAGGGTTTCTAACTATGGCTACACCTTC.

V usage is TRBV7-9 and J usage is TRBJ2-1; D is possibly TRBD1 (5 bases). CDR1 is SEHNR, CDR2 FQNEAQ, per germline (reference sequence). The CDR3 consists of 16 residues. V was trimmed by 5 bases and J by 6 bases, leaving 20 bases between them. The CDR3 here is CASSGTLRVGPNEQFF. CDR3 bases: TGTGCCAGCAGCGGAACGCTTCGGGTGGGGCCCAATGAGCAGTTCTTC.

The chain has TRBV5-6 and TRBJ2-2; D may be TRBD2 (5 bases). Germline V gene data show CDR1 as SGHDT and CDR2 as YYEEEE. Trimming removed 6 bases at V and 7 bases at J, with 16 bases between. CDR3 size: 14 residues. CDR3 bases: TGTGCCAGCAAACTCCGGGCCAGCGGCGGGGAGCTGTTTTTT. This encodes CASKLRASGGELFF.

The chain employs TRBV5-4 and TRBJ1-1, with D hard to call. The CDR3 contains 14 residues. Trimming stripped 4 bases from V and 3 bases from J, with 13 bases between. Germline V gene sequence: CDR1 SGHNT, CDR2 YYREEE (reference sequence). The CDR3 DNA reads TGTGCCAGCAGCCCGAGAAACGAGGACACTGAAGCTTTCTTT. Translated: CASSPRNEDTEAFF.

This rearrangement joins TRBV18 to TRBJ2-6; 7 bases agree with TRBD1. The CDR3 is 22 residues long. The trim removed 3 bases at V and 4 bases at J, leaving 24 bases unmatched. Germline V gene data show CDR1 as KGHSH and CDR2 as LQKENI. CDR3: CASSPTPLGGQRIFLGANVLTF. CDR3 nucleotide sequence: TGTGCCAGCTCACCTACCCCACTTGGGGGACAGCGGATCTTTTTAGGGGCCAACGTCCTGACTTTC.

J is TRBJ1-1 and V is TRBV19; TRBD1 is a possible D gene (6 bases). In germline, CDR1 is LNHDA, CDR2 SQIVND (reference sequence). The CDR3 length is 15 residues. The germline V and J ends were trimmed by 3 bases and 4 bases, with 15 bases remaining between them. The CDR3 DNA follows: TGTGCCAGTAGTATCCCAATACAGGGATTCACTGAAGCTTTCTTT. This encodes CASSIPIQGFTEAFF.

The chain links TRBV19 to TRBJ2-7, with 8 positions matching TRBD2. From germline, CDR1 is LNHDA and CDR2 SQIVND (reference sequence). This CDR3 is 17 amino acids long. Germline trimming cut 0 bases from V and 1 base from J; bases unmatched to any gene: 8. The CDR3 protein is CASSIEATSALSYEQYF. The CDR3 DNA sequence: TGTGCCAGTAGTATAGAAGCGACTAGCGCGCTTTCCTACGAGCAGTACTTC.

V usage is TRBV7-9 and J usage is TRBJ2-4; D might be TRBD2 (6 bases). This CDR3 spans 13 amino acids. Germline CDR1 SEHNR, CDR2 FQNEAQ (reference sequence). Trimming removed 1 base from V and 5 bases from J, with 6 bases in between. CDR3 coding DNA: TGTGCCAGCAGCTTAGGCGGGGAAAACATTCAGTACTTC. Translating gives CASSLGGENIQYF.

The sample holds one count of this clone. The rearrangement links TRBV11-2 to TRBJ2-7, with D unclear. V was pared by 3 bases and J by 3 bases, with 12 bases between. Per germline, CDR1 SGHAT and CDR2 FQNNGV. The CDR3 runs 14 residues. CDR3 residues: CASSFERGGYEQYF. In nucleotides, the CDR3 is TGTGCCAGCAGCTTTGAACGAGGTGGCTACGAGCAGTACTTC. Drawing the rest from reference TRBV11-2 and TRBJ2-7, the complete variable domain is EAGVAQSPRYKIIEKRQSVAFWCNPISGHATLYWYQQILGQGPKLLIQFQNNGVVDDSQLPKDRFSAERLKGVDSTLKIQPAKLEDSAVYLCASSFERGGYEQYFGPGTRLTVT.

This chain uses TRBV11-2 with TRBJ2-7; 7 bases line up with TRBD1. The CDR3 is made up of 15 amino acids. Germline trimming cut 3 bases from V and 1 base from J; bases unmatched to any gene: 6. CDR1 is SGHAT, CDR2 FQNNGV, per germline. CDR3 protein: CASSLGTAFSYEQYF. Written as DNA, the CDR3 is TGTGCCAGCAGCTTGGGGACAGCCTTTTCCTACGAGCAGTACTTC.

The chain carries TRBV18 and TRBJ1-2, with a weak D call TRBD1 (5 bases). The CDR3 is 15 amino acids. CDR1 and CDR2 from the germline V gene are KGHSH and LQKENI. The germline V and J ends were trimmed by 4 bases and 0 bases, with 12 bases remaining between them. CDR3 residues: CASSLGPSPNYGYTF. The CDR3 coding sequence is TGTGCCAGCTCACTGGGGCCATCCCCTAACTATGGCTACACCTTC.

This clone was seen ten or more times. The junction does not match germline at one end; this may be a read error. The chain has TRBV2 and TRBJ2-1, with TRBD2 matching 9 bases. The CDR3 consists of 13 residues. The germline V gene has CDR1 SNHLY and CDR2 FYNNEI. CDR3 protein: CASSEFIAGGPIF. DNA of the CDR3: TGTGCCAGCAGTGAATTTATCGCGGGAGGGCCAATCTTC.